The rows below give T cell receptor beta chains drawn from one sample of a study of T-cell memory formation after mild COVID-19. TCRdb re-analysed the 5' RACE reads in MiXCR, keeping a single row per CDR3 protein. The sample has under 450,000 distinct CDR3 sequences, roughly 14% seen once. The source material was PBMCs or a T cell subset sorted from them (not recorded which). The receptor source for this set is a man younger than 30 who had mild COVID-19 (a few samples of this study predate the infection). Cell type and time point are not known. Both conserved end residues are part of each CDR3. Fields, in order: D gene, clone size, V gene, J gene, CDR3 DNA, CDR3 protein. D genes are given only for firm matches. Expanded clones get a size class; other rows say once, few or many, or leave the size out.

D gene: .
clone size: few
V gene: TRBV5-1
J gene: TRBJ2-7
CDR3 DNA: TGCGCCAGCAGCCCCCAGGATAGGGGCCTCTCGGAAGTGCACGAGCAGTACTTC
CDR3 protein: CASSPQDRGLSEVHEQYF

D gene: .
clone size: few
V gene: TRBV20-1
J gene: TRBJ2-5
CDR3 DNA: TGCAGTGTGAGAGGGAAGAATAAAGACCAAGAGACCCAGTACTTC
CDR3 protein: CSVRGKNKDQETQYF

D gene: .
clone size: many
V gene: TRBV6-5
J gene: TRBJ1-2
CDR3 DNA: TGTGCCAGCAGTTACCAGAGACAGAACACCTATGGCTACACCTTC
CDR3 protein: CASSYQRQNTYGYTF

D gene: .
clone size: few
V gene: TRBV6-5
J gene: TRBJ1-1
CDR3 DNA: TGTGCCAGCAGCACAAGTGGGAACACTGAAGCTTTCTTT
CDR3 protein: CASSTSGNTEAFF

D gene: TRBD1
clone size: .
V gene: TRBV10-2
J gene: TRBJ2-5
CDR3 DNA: TGCGCCAGCAGTGACACCGGGACAGGCGAGACCCAGTACTTC
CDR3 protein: CASSDTGTGETQYF

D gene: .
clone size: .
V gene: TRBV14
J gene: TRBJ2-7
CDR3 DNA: TGTGCCAGCAGCCGATCGAGAGGGCCCTACGAGCAGTACTTC
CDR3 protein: CASSRSRGPYEQYF

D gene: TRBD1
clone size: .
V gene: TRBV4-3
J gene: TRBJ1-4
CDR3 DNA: TGCGCCAGCAGCCGCGGGACAGAAACTAATGAAAAACTGTTTTTT
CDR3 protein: CASSRGTETNEKLFF

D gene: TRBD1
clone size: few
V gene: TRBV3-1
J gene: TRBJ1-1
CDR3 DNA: TGTGCCAGCAGCCAGGAAGCCAGGGGGCCATCGGCTTTCTTT
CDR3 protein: CASSQEARGPSAFF

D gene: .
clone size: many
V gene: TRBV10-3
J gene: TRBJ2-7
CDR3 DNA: TGTGCCATCAGTGCGGGCTCCTACGAGCAGTACTTC
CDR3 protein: CAISAGSYEQYF

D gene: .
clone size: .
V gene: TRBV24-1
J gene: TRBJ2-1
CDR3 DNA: TGTGCCACCAGTGACACTAACGTACAGGCGGATGAGCAGTTCTTC
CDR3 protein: CATSDTNVQADEQFF

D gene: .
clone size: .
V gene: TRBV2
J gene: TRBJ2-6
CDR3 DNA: TGTGCCAGCAGCGTTGCAGGGTACTCTGGGGCCAACGTCCTGACTTTC
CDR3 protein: CASSVAGYSGANVLTF

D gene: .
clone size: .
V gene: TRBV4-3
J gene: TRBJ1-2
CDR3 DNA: TGCGCCAGCAGCCATGAAAGCCGGATCTATGGCTACACCTTC
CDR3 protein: CASSHESRIYGYTF

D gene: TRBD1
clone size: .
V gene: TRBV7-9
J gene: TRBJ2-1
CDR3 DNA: TGTGCCAGCAGCTCGGACAGGGCTAGCTCCTACAATGAGCAGTTCTTC
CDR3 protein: CASSSDRASSYNEQFF

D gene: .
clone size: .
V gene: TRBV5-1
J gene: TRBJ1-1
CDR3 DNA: TGCGCCAGCAGCTTGGTCGGGAGCCAGAACACTGAAGCTTTCTTT
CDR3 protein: CASSLVGSQNTEAFF

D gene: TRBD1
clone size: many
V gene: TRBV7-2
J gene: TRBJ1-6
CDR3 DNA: TGTGCCAGCAGTCTCGTAGTAGGACAGGGTAATTCACCCCTCCACTTT
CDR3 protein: CASSLVVGQGNSPLHF

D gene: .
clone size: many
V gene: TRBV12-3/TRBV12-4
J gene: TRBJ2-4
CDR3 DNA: TGTGCCAGCAGCCCGCAGGGCCTACAGTACTTC
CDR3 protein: CASSPQGLQYF

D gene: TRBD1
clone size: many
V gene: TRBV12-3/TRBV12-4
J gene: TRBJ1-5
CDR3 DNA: TGTGCCAGCAGGCGACAGGGGGATGGCAATCAGCCCCAGCATTTT
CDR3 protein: CASRRQGDGNQPQHF

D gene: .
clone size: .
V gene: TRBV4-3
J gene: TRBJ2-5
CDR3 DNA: TGCGCCAGCAGCCACGGACGTTCCCAAGAGACCCAGTACTTC
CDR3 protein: CASSHGRSQETQYF

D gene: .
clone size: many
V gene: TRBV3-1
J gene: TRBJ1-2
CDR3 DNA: TGTGCCAGCAGCCAATATAGTGATCCCAACTATGGCTACACCTTC
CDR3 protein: CASSQYSDPNYGYTF

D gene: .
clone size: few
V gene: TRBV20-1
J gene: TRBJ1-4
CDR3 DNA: TGCAGTGCCAGAGAAGGGGGTAGGGGGAATGAAAAACTGTTTTTT
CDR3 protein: CSAREGGRGNEKLFF

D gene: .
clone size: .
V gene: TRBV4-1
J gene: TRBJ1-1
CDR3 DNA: TGCGCCAGCAGCCAAGTCGGGGGCCACCTAGGAGCTTTCTTT
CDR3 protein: CASSQVGGHLGAFF

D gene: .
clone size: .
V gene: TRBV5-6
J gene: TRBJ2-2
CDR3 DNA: TGTGCCAGCAGCTTGAGGGCTAGGGTCCCCGGGGAGCTGTTTTTT
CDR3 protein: CASSLRARVPGELFF

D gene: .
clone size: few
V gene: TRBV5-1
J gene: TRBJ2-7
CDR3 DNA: TGCGCCAGCAGCTTGACGGATCACTACGAGCAGTACTTC
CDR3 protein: CASSLTDHYEQYF

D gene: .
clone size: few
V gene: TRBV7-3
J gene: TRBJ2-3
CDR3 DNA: TGTGCCAGCAGCTTAGCGGGGACAAGCCCAGATACGCAGTATTTT
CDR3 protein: CASSLAGTSPDTQYF

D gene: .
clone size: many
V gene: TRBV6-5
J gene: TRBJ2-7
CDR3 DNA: TGTGCCAGCAGTTACGTTGCTTTTGTCGGAGGGGAGCAGTACTTC
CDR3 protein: CASSYVAFVGGEQYF

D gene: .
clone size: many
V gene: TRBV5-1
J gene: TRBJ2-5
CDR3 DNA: TGCGCCAGCAGCTTGGTAGTCACCAGCGGTCAAGAGACCCAGTACTTC
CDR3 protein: CASSLVVTSGQETQYF

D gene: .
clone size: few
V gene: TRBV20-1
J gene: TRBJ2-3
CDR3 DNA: TGCAGTGCTAGAGATACTTCAGGGGGGGTAACAGATACGCAGTATTTT
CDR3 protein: CSARDTSGGVTDTQYF

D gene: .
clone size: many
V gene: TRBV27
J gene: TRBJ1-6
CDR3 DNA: TGTGCCAGCAGTTTATCCGGATACCCTCGTCTGGCACCCCTCCACTTT
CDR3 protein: CASSLSGYPRLAPLHF

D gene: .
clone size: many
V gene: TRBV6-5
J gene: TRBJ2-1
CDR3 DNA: TGTGCCAGCAGTTACGGTCGGGCTAACTACAATGAGCAGTTCTTC
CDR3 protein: CASSYGRANYNEQFF

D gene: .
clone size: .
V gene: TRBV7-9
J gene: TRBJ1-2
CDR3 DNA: TGTGCCAGCAGCTTAAGTACGCTCTGGGGCACCTTC
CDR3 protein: CASSLSTLWGTF

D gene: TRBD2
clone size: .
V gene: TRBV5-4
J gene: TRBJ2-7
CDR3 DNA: TGTGCCAGCAGCACATGGACTAGCGGGAGCTACGAGCAGTACTTC
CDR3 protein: CASSTWTSGSYEQYF

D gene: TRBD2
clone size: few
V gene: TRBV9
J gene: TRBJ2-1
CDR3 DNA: TGTGCCAGCAGCGTAGCTAGCGGCTCGTACTCCTACAATGAGCAGTTCTTC
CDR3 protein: CASSVASGSYSYNEQFF

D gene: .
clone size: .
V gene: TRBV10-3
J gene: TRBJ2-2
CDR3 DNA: TGTGCCATCAGTGAGTCCTTGGGGATTCAGCTCACCGGGGAGCTGTTTTTT
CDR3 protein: CAISESLGIQLTGELFF

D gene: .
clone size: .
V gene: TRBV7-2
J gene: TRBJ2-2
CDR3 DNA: TGTGCCAGCAGCTTGCTGAGGTTCACCGGGGAGCTGTTTTTT
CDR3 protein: CASSLLRFTGELFF

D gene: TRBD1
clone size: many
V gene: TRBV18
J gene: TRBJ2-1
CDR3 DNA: TGTGCCAGCTCCCCGATGGCAGGGGGCAAATACGGTGAGCAGTTCTTC
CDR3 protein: CASSPMAGGKYGEQFF

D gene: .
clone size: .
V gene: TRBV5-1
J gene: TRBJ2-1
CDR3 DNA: TGCGCCAGCATTGCCAACAATGAGCAGTTCTTC
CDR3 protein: CASIANNEQFF

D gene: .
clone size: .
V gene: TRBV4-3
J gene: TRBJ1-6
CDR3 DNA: TGCGCCAGCAGCCAAGCGGTTTATAATTCACCCCTCCACTTT
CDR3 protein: CASSQAVYNSPLHF

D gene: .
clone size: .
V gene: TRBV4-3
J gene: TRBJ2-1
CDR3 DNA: TGCGCCAGCAGCCAAGATCTCTTTGAGGGCTCGGATGAGCAGTTCTTC
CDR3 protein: CASSQDLFEGSDEQFF

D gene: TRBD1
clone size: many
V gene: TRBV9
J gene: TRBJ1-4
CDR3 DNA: TGTGCCAGCAGCGCCAAGCGACAGGGTGGCGAAAAACTGTTTTTT
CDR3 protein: CASSAKRQGGEKLFF

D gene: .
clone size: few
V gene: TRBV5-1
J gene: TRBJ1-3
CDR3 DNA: TGCGCCAGCAGCTTGGAAGGGGGGCTCGGAAACACCATATATTTT
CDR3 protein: CASSLEGGLGNTIYF

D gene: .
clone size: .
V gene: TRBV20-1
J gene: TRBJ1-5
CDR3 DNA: TGCAGTGCGAGGGACGGTGATAGCAATCAGCCCCAGCATTTT
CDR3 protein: CSARDGDSNQPQHF

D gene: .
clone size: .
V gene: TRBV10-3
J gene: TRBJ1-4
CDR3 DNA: TGTGCCATCAGGTCCAGTTCTAATGAAAAACTGTTTTTT
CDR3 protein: CAIRSSSNEKLFF

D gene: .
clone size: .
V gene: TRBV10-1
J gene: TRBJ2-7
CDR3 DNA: TGCGCCAGCAGTGAGTCGGGGGACTACGAGCAGTACTTC
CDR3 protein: CASSESGDYEQYF

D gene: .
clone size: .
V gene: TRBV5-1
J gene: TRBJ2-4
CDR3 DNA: TGCGCCAGCAGCTTGATCCGGGGGGCCAAAAACATTCAGTACTTC
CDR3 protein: CASSLIRGAKNIQYF

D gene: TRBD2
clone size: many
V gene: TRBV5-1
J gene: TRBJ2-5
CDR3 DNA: TGCGCCAGCAGCGATAGCGGGAGTAGAGAGACCCAGTACTTC
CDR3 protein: CASSDSGSRETQYF